This T cell receptor (beta chain) was observed in a study of blood T cell repertoires in COVID-19. Whole-study context: There were acute and convalescent COVID-19 samples, and they came from the United States, Italy and Spain. In each case, the material was cDNA or gDNA derived from T cells, B-cell-depleted T cells, or PBMCs.

Followed longitudinally, the Seattle patients had been enrolled during active infection. The CDR3 runs to 13 residues. V shed 6 bases and J shed 4 bases, with 12 bases lying between them. Turning to this clone: The same CDR3 also results from other DNA sequences found in this sample.

In the source study's methods: Reference gene primer amplification in the assay estimated nucleated cell counts. The repertoire was sequenced with immunoSEQ multiplex PCR; TCRdb's copy has only in-frame clones and lacks some. That table furnishes V, J and clone size, whereas the DNA furnished D and trimming. The table lists roughly 200,000 clones, around four fifths of them singletons. This TCR was recovered from a woman aged 40 to 49 with COVID-19, enrolled during active disease. This sequence joins TRBV12-3 or TRBV12-4 and TRBJ1-2; a weak D match, TRBD1 (5 bases). The sample comprised peripheral blood. CDR3 nucleotides: TGTGCCAGCAGCCGTGACAGCAGCTATGGCTACACCTTC. Protein product: CASSRDSSYGYTF.